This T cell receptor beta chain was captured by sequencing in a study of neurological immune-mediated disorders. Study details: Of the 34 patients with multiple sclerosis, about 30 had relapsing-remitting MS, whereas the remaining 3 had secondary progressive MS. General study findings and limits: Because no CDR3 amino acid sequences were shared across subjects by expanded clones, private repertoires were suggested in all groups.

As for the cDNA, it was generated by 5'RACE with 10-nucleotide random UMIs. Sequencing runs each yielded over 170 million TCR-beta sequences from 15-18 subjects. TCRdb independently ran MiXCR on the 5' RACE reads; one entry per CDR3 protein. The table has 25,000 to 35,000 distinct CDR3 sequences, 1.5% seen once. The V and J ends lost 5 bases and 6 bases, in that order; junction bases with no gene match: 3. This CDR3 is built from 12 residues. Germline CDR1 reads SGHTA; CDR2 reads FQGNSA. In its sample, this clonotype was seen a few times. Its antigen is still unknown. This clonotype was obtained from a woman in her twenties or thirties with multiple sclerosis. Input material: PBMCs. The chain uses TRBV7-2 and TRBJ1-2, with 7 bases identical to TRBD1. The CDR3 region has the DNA TGTGCCAGCAGCCCTACAGGGGATGGCTACACCTTC. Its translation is CASSPTGDGYTF.